This TCR beta chain comes out of a study (dated by TCRdb to the mid-2010s). Broadly, across the study: Whether tumor-infiltrating Tregs in breast cancer are recruited from blood Tregs or converted in situ from other CD4+ T cell subsets was tested.

Full-length TCR variable regions were amplified by 5' RACE PCR with constant-region reverse primers, followed by semi-nested PCR with Nested Universal Primer A. The ReliaPrep RNA Cell Miniprep System was used to extract total RNA, which was then reverse transcribed into 5'RACE-ready cDNA with the SMARTer RACE 5'/3' Kit. An Illumina MiSeq was used to sequence the full-length TCR alpha and beta libraries, which had been barcoded with multiplex adaptors. Under the source paper's analysis protocol: Sequencing data were pooled across the five patients for each of nine subset-tissue groups and compared by unsupervised clustering of TCR gene usage. The Morisita-Horn index was used to calculate repertoire similarity, with shared sequences weighted by how much each contributed to each repertoire. The raw public data were reprocessed by TCRdb itself: fastp quality trimming at Q25, MiXCR clonotype calling, in-frame beta chains only. Rows merge per CDR3 protein into single entries with the most common DNA and genes. TCRdb assigned the V and J calls; the authors' analysis was not used. The sample table lists 8,000 to 8,500 distinct CDR3 sequences, 65% to 70% of them with a count of one. The top ten clones comprise 3.5% to 5% of the sample.

The Miltenyi Naive CD4+ T Cell Isolation kit was used to purify naive CD4+ T cells, and CD25 microbeads were used to remove Tregs. Tregs, naive and memory CD4+ T cells from tumor, blood and ipsilateral draining lymph nodes of 5 or 6 breast cancer patients underwent full-length TCR alpha and beta sequencing. Tumor tissue, along with lymph nodes from ipsilateral axillary dissection, was perfused with PBS, minced, and then digested using collagenase I and hyaluronidase. Sorted cell populations were confirmed by FACS to exceed 90% purity. The germline V gene (reference sequence) yields DFQATT for CDR1 and SNEGSKA for CDR2. The CDR3 spans 15 residues, from the cysteine through the phenylalanine. Kept here is only the CDR3 DNA, which spans 45 bases and is read in frame from base 1. V loses 5 bases of germline sequence and J loses 5 bases, and the interval between the two ends is 21 bases. The research as a whole found: In terms of TCR gene usage, tumor memory CD4+ T cells clustered together with blood and lymph node memory CD4+ cells, as well as with lymph node naive CD4+ cells. The larger-cohort validation was restricted to a single TCR beta V-J rearrangement rather than whole repertoires. The greatest overlap of tumor-infiltrating Treg TCR alpha and beta sequences was with tumor naive CD4+ T cells, followed next by blood naive CD4+ T cells.

Of note for this clonotype: The antigen it recognizes is unknown. Base qualities are not at hand, and no much larger clone is one base apart.

The sequence joins TRBV20-1 to TRBJ2-5; the D segment may tentatively be TRBD1 or TRBD2, each giving 5 matched bases. This clonotype was obtained from a female donor with breast cancer. The sample taken for sequencing was tumor-infiltrating naive CD4+ T cells sorted from the breast tumor. Per the publication, the cell subset or site label means: naive CD4+ T cells, CD4+CD45RA+CD25-. The CDR3 here reads CSAGHPGTLQETQYF. In nucleotides, the sequence is TGCAGTGCTGGGCACCCCGGGACCCTGCAGGAGACCCAGTACTTC.